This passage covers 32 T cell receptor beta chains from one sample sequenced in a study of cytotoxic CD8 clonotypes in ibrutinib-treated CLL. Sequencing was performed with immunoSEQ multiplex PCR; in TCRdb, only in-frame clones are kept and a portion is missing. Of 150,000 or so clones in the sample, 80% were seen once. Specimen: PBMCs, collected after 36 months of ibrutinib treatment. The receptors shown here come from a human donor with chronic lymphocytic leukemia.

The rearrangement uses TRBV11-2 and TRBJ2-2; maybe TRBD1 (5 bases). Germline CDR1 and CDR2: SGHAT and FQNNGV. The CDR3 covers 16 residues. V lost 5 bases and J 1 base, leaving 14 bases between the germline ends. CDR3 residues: CASSVQGVGNTGELFF. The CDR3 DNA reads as TGTGCCAGCAGCGTACAAGGGGTCGGGAACACCGGGGAGCTGTTTTTT.

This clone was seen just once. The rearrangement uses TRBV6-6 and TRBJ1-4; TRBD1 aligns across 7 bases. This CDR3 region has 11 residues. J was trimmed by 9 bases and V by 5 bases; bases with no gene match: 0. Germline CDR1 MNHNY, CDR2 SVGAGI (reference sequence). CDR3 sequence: CASSRGQKLFF. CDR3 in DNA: TGTGCCAGCAGTAGGGGGCAAAAACTGTTTTTT.

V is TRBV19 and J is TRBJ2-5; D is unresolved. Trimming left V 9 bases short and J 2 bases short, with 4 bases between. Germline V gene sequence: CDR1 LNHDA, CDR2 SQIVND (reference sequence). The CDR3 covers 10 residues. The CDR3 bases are TGTGCCAGACCACAAGAGACCCAGTACTTC. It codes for CARPQETQYF. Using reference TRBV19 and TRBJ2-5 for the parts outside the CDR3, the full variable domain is DGGITQSPKYLFRKEGQNVTLSCEQNLNHDAMYWYRQDPGQGLRLIYYSQIVNDFQKGDIAEGYSVSREKKESFPLTVTSAQKNPTAFYLCARPQETQYFGPGTRLLVL.

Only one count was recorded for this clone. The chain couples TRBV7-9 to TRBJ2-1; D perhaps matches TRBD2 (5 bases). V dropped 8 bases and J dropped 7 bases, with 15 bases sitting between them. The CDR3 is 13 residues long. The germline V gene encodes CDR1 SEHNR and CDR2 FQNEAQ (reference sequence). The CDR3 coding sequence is TGTGCCAGCCGGCACGGACTCATAAATGAGCAGTTCTTC. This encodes CASRHGLINEQFF.

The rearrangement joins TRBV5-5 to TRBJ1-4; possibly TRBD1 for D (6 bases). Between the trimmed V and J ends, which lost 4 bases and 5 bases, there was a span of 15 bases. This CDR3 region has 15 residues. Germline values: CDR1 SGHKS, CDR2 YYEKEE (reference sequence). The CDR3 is CASSNGQQINEKLFF. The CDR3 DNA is TGTGCCAGCAGCAACGGACAGCAGATAAATGAAAAACTGTTTTTT.

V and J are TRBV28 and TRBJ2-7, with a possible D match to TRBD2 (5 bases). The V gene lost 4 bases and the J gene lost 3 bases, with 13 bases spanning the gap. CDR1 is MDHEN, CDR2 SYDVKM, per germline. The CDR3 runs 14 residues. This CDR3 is CASSSGNPIYEQYF. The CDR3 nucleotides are TGTGCCAGCAGTTCGGGGAACCCCATCTACGAGCAGTACTTC. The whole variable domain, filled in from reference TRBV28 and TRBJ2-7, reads DVKVTQSSRYLVKRTGEKVFLECVQDMDHENMFWYRQDPGLGLRLIYFSYDVKMKEKGDIPEGYSVSREKKERFSLILESASTNQTSMYLCASSSGNPIYEQYFGPGTRLTVT.

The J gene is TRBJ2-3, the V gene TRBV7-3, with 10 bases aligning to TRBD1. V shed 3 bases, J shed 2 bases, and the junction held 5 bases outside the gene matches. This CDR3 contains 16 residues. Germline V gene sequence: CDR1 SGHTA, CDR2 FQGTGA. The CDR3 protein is CASSLGTGAYTDTQYF. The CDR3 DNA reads TGTGCCAGCAGCTTGGGGACAGGGGCATACACAGATACGCAGTATTTT.

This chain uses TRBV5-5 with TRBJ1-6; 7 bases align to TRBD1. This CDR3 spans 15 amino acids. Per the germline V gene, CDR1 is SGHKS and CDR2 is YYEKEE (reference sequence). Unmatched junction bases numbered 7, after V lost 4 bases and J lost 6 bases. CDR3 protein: CASSRPGQSNSPLHF. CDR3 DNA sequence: TGTGCCAGCAGCCGGCCGGGACAGAGTAATTCACCCCTCCACTTT.

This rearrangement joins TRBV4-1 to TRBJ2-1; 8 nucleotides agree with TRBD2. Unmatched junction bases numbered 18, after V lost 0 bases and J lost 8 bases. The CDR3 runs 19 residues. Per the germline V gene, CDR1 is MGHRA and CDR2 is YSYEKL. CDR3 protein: CASSQEPKRAVAGRDEQFF. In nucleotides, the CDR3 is TGCGCCAGCAGCCAAGAACCCAAGCGGGCAGTAGCGGGGAGGGATGAGCAGTTCTTC.

This CDR3 is CASSFLGKTYEQYF. DNA for the CDR3: TGTGCCAGCAGCTTTCTGGGGAAGACCTACGAGCAGTACTTC. The rearrangement uses TRBV4-2 and TRBJ2-7; D gene uncertain. CDR1 and CDR2 from the germline V gene are LGHNA and YNFKEQ. V lost 5 bases and J lost 2, with 13 bases in between. The CDR3 spans 14 residues.

CDR3 in amino acids: CASSSRDTVNAIYF. DNA of the CDR3: TGTGCCAGCTCATCCCGGGACACAGTCAACGCCATATATTTT. This chain joins TRBV18 and TRBJ1-3; possible D gene TRBD1, 6 bases. V lost 5 bases and J lost 11, with 19 bases in between. The CDR3 extends over 14 amino acids. Germline V gene lookup returns CDR1 KGHSH and CDR2 LQKENI.

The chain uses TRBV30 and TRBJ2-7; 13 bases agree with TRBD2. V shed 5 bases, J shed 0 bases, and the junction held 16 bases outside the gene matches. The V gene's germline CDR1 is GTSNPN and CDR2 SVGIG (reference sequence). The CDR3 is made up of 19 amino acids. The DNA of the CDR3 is TGTGCCTGGTCCCCCCTTCCGGGACTAGCGGGGTCTAGCTCCTACGAGCAGTACTTC. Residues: CAWSPLPGLAGSSSYEQYF. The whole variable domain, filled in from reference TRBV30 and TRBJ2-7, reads SQTIHQWPATLVQPVGSPLSLECTVEGTSNPNLYWYRQAAGRGLQLLFYSVGIGQISSEVPQNLSASRPQDRQFILSSKKLLLSDSGFYLCAWSPLPGLAGSSSYEQYFGPGTRLTVT.

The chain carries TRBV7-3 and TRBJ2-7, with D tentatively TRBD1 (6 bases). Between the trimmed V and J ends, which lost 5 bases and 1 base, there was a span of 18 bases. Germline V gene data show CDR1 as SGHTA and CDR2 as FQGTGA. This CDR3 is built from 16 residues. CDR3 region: CASSLTGEGGSYEQYF. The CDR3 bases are TGTGCCAGCAGCCTGACAGGTGAAGGTGGGTCCTACGAGCAGTACTTC.

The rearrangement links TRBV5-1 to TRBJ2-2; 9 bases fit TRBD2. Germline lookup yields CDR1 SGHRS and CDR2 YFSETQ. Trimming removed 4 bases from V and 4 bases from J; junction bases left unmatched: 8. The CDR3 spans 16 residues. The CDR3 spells CASSPSGGLTTGELFF. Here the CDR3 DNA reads TGCGCCAGCAGCCCAAGCGGGGGGCTAACCACCGGGGAGCTGTTTTTT. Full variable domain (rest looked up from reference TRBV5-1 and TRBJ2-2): KAGVTQTPRYLIKTRGQQVTLSCSPISGHRSVSWYQQTPGQGLQFLFEYFSETQRNKGNFPGRFSGRQFSNSRSEMNVSTLELGDSALYLCASSPSGGLTTGELFFGEGSRLTVL.

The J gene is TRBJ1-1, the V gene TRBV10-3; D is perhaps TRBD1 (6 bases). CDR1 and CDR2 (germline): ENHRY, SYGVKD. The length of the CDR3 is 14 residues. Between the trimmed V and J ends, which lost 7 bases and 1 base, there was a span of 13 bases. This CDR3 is CAITEDRSNTEAFF. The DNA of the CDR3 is TGTGCCATCACCGAAGACAGGTCGAACACTGAAGCTTTCTTT.

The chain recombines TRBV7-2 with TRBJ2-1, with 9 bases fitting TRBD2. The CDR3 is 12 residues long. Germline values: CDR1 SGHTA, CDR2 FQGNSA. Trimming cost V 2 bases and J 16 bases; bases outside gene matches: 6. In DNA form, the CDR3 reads TGTGCCAGCAGCTTAACCGGGACTAGCCAATTCTTC. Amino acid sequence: CASSLTGTSQFF.

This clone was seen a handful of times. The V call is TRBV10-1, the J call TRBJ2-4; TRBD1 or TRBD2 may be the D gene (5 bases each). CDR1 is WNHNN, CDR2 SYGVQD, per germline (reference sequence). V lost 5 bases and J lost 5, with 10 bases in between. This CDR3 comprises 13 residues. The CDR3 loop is CASSPGRQNIQYF. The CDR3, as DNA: TGCGCCAGCAGTCCGGGACGGCAAAACATTCAGTACTTC.

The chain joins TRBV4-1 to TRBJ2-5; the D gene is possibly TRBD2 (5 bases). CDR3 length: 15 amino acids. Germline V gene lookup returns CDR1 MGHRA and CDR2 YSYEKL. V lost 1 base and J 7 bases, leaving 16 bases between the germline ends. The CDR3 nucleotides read TGCGCCAGCAGCCAAGTTAACCGGGATCGAGGGACCCAGTACTTC. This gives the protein CASSQVNRDRGTQYF.

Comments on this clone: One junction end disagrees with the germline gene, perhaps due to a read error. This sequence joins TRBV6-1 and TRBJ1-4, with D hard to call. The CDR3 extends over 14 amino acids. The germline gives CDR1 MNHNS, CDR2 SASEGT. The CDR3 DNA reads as TGTGCCAGCATTGAACGTGCAACTAATGAAAAACTGTTTTTT. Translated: CASIERATNEKLFF.

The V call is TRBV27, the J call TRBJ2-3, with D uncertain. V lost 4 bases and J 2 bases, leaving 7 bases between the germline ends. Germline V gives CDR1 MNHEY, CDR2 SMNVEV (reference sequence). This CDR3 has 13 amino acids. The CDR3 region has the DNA TGTGCCAGCAGTTACACAGACACAGATACGCAGTATTTT. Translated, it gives CASSYTDTDTQYF.

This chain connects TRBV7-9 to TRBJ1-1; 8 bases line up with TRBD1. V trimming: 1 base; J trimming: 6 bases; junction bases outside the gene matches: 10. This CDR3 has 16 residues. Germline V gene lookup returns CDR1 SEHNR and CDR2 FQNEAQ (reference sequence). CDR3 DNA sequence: TGTGCCAGCAGCTTAGTCGGCCAGGGGGCTGGGGCTGAAGCTTTCTTT. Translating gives CASSLVGQGAGAEAFF.

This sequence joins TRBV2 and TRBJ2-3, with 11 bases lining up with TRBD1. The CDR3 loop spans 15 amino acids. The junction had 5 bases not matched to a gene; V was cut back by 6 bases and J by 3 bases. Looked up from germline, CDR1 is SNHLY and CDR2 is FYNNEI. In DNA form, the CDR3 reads TGTGCCAGCAGGAGGGACAGGGGGTGGACAGATACGCAGTATTTT. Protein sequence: CASRRDRGWTDTQYF.

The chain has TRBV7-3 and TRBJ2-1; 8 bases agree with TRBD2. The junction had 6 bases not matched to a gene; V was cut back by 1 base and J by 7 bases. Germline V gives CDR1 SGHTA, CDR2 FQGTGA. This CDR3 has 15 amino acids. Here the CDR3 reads CASSLNLGTSNEQFF. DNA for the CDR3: TGTGCCAGCAGCTTAAATTTGGGGACTAGTAATGAGCAGTTCTTC.

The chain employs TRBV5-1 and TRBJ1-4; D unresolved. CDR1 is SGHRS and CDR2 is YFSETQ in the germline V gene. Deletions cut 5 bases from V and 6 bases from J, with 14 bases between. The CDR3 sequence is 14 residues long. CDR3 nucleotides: TGCGCCAGCAGTCTACAGCGACACGATGAAAAACTGTTTTTT. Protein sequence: CASSLQRHDEKLFF.

CDR3 sequence reads: CASSEQGATDTQYF. Here the CDR3 DNA reads TGTGCCAGCAGTGAGCAGGGGGCGACAGATACGCAGTATTTT. V gene TRBV25-1 combines with J gene TRBJ2-3; 8 nucleotides align to TRBD1. This CDR3 is 14 amino acids long. V was clipped by 3 bases and J by 3 bases; unmatched bases: 2. CDR1 is MGHDK and CDR2 is SYGVNS in the germline V gene. Variable domain in full (rest from reference TRBV25-1 and TRBJ2-3): EADIYQTPRYLVIGTGKKITLECSQTMGHDKMYWYQQDPGMELHLIHYSYGVNSTEKGDLSSESTVSRIRTEHFPLTLESARPSHTSQYLCASSEQGATDTQYFGPGTRLTVL.

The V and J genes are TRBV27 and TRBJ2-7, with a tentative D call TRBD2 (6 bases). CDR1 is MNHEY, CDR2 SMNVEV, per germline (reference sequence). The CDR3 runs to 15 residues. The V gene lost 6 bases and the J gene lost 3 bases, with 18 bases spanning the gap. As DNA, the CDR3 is TGTGCCAGCAGACCGGGACTCCAGAGAGGCTACGAGCAGTACTTC. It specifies CASRPGLQRGYEQYF.

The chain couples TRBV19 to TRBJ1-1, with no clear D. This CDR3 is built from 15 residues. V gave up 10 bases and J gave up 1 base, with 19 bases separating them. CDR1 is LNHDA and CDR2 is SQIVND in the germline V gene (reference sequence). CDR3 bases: TGTGCCACCAGAAACGGAGGCCCCACGAACACTGAAGCTTTCTTT. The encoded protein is CATRNGGPTNTEAFF.

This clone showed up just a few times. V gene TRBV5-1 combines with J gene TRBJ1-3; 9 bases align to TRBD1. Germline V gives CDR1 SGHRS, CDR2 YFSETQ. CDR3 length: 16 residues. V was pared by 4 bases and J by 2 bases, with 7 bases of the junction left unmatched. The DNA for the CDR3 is TGCGCCAGCAGCCCTGGACAGGGGAGTGCTGGAAACACCATATATTTT. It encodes CASSPGQGSAGNTIYF.

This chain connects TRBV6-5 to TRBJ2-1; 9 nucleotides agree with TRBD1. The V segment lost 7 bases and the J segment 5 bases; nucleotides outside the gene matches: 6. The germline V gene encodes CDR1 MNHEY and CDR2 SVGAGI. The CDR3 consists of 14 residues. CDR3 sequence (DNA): TGTGCCAGCACCCGGACAGGGGCGGACAATGAGCAGTTCTTC. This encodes CASTRTGADNEQFF.

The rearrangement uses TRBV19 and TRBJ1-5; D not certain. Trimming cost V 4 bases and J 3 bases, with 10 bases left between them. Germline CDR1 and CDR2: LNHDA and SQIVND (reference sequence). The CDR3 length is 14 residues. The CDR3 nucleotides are TGTGCCAGTAGTACGGGAAGGGCCAATCAGCCCCAGCATTTT. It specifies CASSTGRANQPQHF.

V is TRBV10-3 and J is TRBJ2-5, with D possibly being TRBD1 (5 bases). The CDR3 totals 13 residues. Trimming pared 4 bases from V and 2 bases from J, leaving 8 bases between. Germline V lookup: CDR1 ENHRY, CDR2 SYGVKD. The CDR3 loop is CAISVREQETQYF. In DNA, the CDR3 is TGTGCCATCAGTGTCAGGGAACAAGAGACCCAGTACTTC.

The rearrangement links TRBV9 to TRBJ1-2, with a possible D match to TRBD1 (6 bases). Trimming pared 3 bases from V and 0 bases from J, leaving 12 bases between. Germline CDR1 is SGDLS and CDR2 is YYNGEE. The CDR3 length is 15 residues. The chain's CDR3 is CASSADSLTNYGYTF. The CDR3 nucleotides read TGTGCCAGCAGCGCGGACAGCCTTACTAACTATGGCTACACCTTC.